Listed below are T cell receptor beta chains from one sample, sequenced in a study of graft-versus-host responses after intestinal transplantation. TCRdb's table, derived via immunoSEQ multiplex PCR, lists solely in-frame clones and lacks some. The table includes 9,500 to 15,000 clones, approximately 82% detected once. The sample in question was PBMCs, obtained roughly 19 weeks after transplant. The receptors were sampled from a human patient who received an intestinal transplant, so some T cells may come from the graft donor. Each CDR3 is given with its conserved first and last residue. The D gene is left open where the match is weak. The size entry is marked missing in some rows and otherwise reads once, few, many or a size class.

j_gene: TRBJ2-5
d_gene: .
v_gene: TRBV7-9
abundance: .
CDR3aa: CASSFGSGAETQYF
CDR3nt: TGTGCCAGCAGCTTCGGTTCTGGAGCAGAGACCCAGTACTTC

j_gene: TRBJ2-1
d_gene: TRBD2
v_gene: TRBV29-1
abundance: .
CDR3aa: CSVGLAANEQFF
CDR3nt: TGCAGCGTTGGTCTAGCGGCCAATGAGCAGTTCTTC

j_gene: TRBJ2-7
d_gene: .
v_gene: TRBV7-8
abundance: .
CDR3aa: CASSLGTVSSYEQYF
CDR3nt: TGTGCCAGCAGCTTAGGGACTGTCAGCTCCTACGAGCAGTACTTC

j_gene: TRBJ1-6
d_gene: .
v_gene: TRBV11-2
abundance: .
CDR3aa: CASSFGQPSSYNSPLHF
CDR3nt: TGTGCCAGCAGCTTCGGACAGCCTAGCTCCTATAATTCACCCCTCCACTTT

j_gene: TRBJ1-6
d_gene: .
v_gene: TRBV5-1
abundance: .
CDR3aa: CASSLGTANSPLHF
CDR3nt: TGCGCCAGCAGCTTGGGGACAGCTAATTCACCCCTCCACTTT

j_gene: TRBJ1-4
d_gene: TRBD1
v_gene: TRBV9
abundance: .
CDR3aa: CASSLTGAFATNEKLFF
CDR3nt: TGTGCCAGCAGCCTGACAGGGGCATTTGCAACTAATGAAAAACTGTTTTTT

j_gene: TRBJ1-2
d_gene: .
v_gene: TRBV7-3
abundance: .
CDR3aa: CASSLIHDGNYGYTF
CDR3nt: TGTGCCAGCAGCTTAATCCACGATGGGAACTATGGCTACACCTTC

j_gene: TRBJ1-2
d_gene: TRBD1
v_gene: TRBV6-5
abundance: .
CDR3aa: CASSYRDRGGYTF
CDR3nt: TGTGCCAGCAGTTACCGCGACAGGGGCGGCTACACCTTC

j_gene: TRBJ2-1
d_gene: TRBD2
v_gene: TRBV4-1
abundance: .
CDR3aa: CASSQEGTSGGKQFF
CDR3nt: TGCGCCAGCAGCCAAGAAGGGACTAGCGGGGGCAAGCAGTTCTTC

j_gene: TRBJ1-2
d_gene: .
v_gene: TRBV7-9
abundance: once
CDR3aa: CASSRYGTDYGYTF
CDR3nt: TGTGCCAGCAGCCGATATGGGACCGACTATGGCTACACCTTC

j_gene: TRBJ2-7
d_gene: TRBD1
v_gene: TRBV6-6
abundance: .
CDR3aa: CASSYPGQDLPGEQYF
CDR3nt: TGTGCCAGCAGTTACCCCGGACAGGACCTGCCTGGCGAGCAGTACTTC

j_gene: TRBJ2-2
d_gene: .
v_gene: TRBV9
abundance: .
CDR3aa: CASSVSPTGELFF
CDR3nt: TGTGCCAGCAGCGTATCGCCCACCGGGGAGCTGTTTTTT

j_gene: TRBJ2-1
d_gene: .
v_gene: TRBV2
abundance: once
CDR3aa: CASSPAEGDEQFF
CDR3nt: TGTGCCAGCAGCCCAGCGGAGGGGGATGAGCAGTTCTTC